These 16 T cell receptor beta chains were sequenced from one sample in a study of T cell repertoires in cytomegalovirus infection. TCRdb independently ran MiXCR on the reads; one entry per CDR3 protein. The sample shows about 500,000 distinct CDR3 sequences, roughly a third of them seen only once. These receptors have no known antigen. Material: cultured PBMCs, obtained from culture after CMV antigen stimulation. The receptors shown here come from a human donor in good health (CMV status not recorded). Some clones in this sample may be carry-over from other donors' samples.

This clonotype came up many times. The chain is built from TRBV7-2 and TRBJ2-1; 7 bases agree with TRBD2. Per the germline V gene, CDR1 is SGHTA and CDR2 is FQGNSA. The CDR3 loop spans 16 amino acids. V shed 2 bases and J 7 bases; nucleotides not matched to a gene: 11. CDR3 DNA sequence: TGTGCCAGCAGCTTACCTATCAGCGGGACCGCTAATGAGCAGTTCTTC. It yields the protein CASSLPISGTANEQFF.

The CDR3 bases are TGTGCCAGCAGCTTATATGGCGGGGGCTCAGATACGCAGTATTTT. Its translation: CASSLYGGGSDTQYF. This chain links TRBV7-3 with TRBJ2-3; the D gene is possibly TRBD2 (7 bases). CDR3 length: 15 residues. The V end lost 2 bases, the J end lost 4 bases, and 13 bases lay between the germline ends. Germline CDR1 reads SGHTA; CDR2 reads FQGTGA.

This clonotype was recorded a few times. This rearrangement joins TRBV20-1 to TRBJ2-3; perhaps TRBD2 as D (5 bases). Germline CDR1 and CDR2: DFQATT and SNEGSKA (reference sequence). There are 14 residues in the CDR3. V dropped 1 base and J dropped 0 bases, with 8 bases sitting between them. The CDR3 region has the DNA TGCAGTGCTAGAGTGAGCGGAAGCACAGATACGCAGTATTTT. It is translated as CSARVSGSTDTQYF.

This clonotype was seen a few times. The chain carries TRBV19 and TRBJ1-1; D is ambiguous. CDR3 size: 13 residues. Germline V gene lookup returns CDR1 LNHDA and CDR2 SQIVND (reference sequence). The V end lost 3 bases, the J end lost 2 bases, and 7 bases lay between the germline ends. The CDR3 DNA follows: TGTGCCAGTAGTATTTCTAAAAACACTGAAGCTTTCTTT. This gives the protein CASSISKNTEAFF.

The genes are TRBV4-1 and TRBJ2-2, with TRBD1 identical over 7 bases. The V gene end was trimmed by 3 bases and the J gene end by 0 bases; junction bases not matched to a gene: 4. This CDR3 spans 16 amino acids. Germline CDR1 reads MGHRA; CDR2 reads YSYEKL. This CDR3 is CASSHQGQANTGELFF. Written as DNA, the CDR3 is TGCGCCAGCAGCCATCAAGGACAGGCGAACACCGGGGAGCTGTTTTTT.

This sequence joins TRBV28 and TRBJ1-3; no clear D. Trimming took 6 bases from V and 4 from J, leaving 7 bases between them. The CDR3 runs 12 residues. From germline, CDR1 is MDHEN and CDR2 SYDVKM. The CDR3 bases are TGTGCCAGCAGAACCCTGGGAAACACCATATATTTT. Protein sequence: CASRTLGNTIYF.

V usage is TRBV20-1 and J usage is TRBJ2-7, with 9 bases fitting TRBD2. This CDR3 has 17 residues. After removal of 5 bases from V and 9 bases from J, the junction contained 23 bases not matched to a gene. CDR1 DFQATT and CDR2 SNEGSKA come from the germline V gene (reference sequence). The CDR3 region is CSAPSPAGGPLSEVQYF. CDR3 bases: TGCAGTGCTCCCAGTCCTGCGGGAGGGCCGTTGAGTGAAGTGCAGTACTTC.

V usage is TRBV19 and J usage is TRBJ2-5, with D possibly being TRBD2 (5 bases). The CDR3 totals 12 residues. V was trimmed by 5 bases and J by 10 bases, leaving 14 bases between them. Germline CDR1 LNHDA, CDR2 SQIVND (reference sequence). In DNA form, the CDR3 reads TGTGCCAGTAGTGAGGGTGGGAAGAACCAGTACTTC. Translating gives CASSEGGKNQYF. Looking up the rest from reference TRBV19 and TRBJ2-5 gives the full variable domain: DGGITQSPKYLFRKEGQNVTLSCEQNLNHDAMYWYRQDPGQGLRLIYYSQIVNDFQKGDIAEGYSVSREKKESFPLTVTSAQKNPTAFYLCASSEGGKNQYFGPGTRLLVL.

In this sample, this clonotype turned up many times. V gene TRBV7-2 combines with J gene TRBJ2-7; TRBD2 aligns across 9 bases. This CDR3 is 15 amino acids long. CDR1 and CDR2 (germline): SGHTA, FQGNSA. V shed 4 bases and J 4 bases; nucleotides not matched to a gene: 8. The CDR3 DNA follows: TGTGCCAGCAGCTACGATAAGCGGGGGGTGTACGAGCAGTACTTC. It yields the protein CASSYDKRGVYEQYF.

In its sample, this clonotype was seen many times. The chain employs TRBV5-4 and TRBJ1-2; D call uncertain. The CDR3 sequence is 18 residues long. Germline V CDR1 and CDR2: SGHNT, YYREEE (reference sequence). V gave up 4 bases and J gave up 0 bases, with 22 bases separating them. The CDR3 coding sequence is TGTGCCAGCAGCCCCGAGGGTCCTTTTAGGCCGACTAACTATGGCTACACCTTC. This sequence encodes CASSPEGPFRPTNYGYTF.

The chain recombines TRBV27 with TRBJ2-1, with D possibly TRBD2 on 6 matching bases. Germline CDR1 and CDR2: MNHEY and SMNVEV (reference sequence). The CDR3 loop spans 15 amino acids. Trimming shortened V by 5 bases and J by 5 bases, and 16 bases separated the two germline ends. The CDR3 DNA follows: TGTGCCAGCAGTACTTACCGGGACTCTGACAATGAGCAGTTCTTC. Its protein product is CASSTYRDSDNEQFF.

This clonotype was detected a few times. The chain combines TRBV7-2 with TRBJ1-2; 10 bases are shared with TRBD1. From germline, CDR1 is SGHTA and CDR2 FQGNSA. This CDR3 is built from 15 residues. The V segment lost 1 base and the J segment 5 bases; nucleotides outside the gene matches: 4. The CDR3 loop is CASSLDGTGDYGYTF. CDR3 in DNA: TGTGCCAGCAGCTTAGATGGGACAGGGGATTATGGCTACACCTTC.

This clonotype was observed a handful of times. V and J are TRBV2 and TRBJ1-4, with no clear D. The CDR3 extends over 15 amino acids. Germline CDR1 SNHLY, CDR2 FYNNEI. The V end lost 3 bases, the J end lost 3 bases, and 11 bases lay between the germline ends. DNA for the CDR3: TGTGCCAGCAGTGATGTCGGGGTCCCTAATGAAAAACTGTTTTTT. Its translation: CASSDVGVPNEKLFF.

The table lists this clonotype with many counts. The J gene is TRBJ2-7, the V gene TRBV7-2; weak D call: TRBD1 (5 bases). Deletions cut 4 bases from V and 4 bases from J, with 8 bases between. The CDR3 contains 12 residues. CDR1 is SGHTA and CDR2 is FQGNSA in the germline V gene. The CDR3 nucleotides read TGTGCCAGCAGCTCACGACAGTACGAGCAGTACTTC. The encoded protein is CASSSRQYEQYF. Variable domain in full (rest from reference TRBV7-2 and TRBJ2-7): GAGVSQSPSNKVTEKGKDVELRCDPISGHTALYWYRQSLGQGLEFLIYFQGNSAPDKSGLPSDRFSAERTGGSVSTLTIQRTQQEDSAVYLCASSSRQYEQYFGPGTRLTVT.

This clonotype was observed at least ten times. The V and J genes are TRBV10-3 and TRBJ2-1; D gene uncertain. The CDR3 is made up of 14 amino acids. Germline assignment: CDR1 ENHRY and CDR2 SYGVKD. Trimming took 11 bases from V and 0 from J, leaving 14 bases between them. This CDR3 reads CAAAQGNSYNEQFF. Written as DNA, the CDR3 is TGTGCCGCGGCTCAAGGGAACTCCTACAATGAGCAGTTCTTC.

The V call is TRBV29-1, the J call TRBJ2-3; the match to TRBD2 covers 8 bases. The CDR3 runs to 14 residues. V trimming: 6 bases; J trimming: 4 bases; junction bases outside the gene matches: 9. Germline values: CDR1 SQVTM, CDR2 ANQGSEA. The chain's CDR3 is CSVVAGTSPDTQYF. The CDR3, as DNA: TGCAGCGTGGTAGCGGGAACGTCCCCAGATACGCAGTATTTT.